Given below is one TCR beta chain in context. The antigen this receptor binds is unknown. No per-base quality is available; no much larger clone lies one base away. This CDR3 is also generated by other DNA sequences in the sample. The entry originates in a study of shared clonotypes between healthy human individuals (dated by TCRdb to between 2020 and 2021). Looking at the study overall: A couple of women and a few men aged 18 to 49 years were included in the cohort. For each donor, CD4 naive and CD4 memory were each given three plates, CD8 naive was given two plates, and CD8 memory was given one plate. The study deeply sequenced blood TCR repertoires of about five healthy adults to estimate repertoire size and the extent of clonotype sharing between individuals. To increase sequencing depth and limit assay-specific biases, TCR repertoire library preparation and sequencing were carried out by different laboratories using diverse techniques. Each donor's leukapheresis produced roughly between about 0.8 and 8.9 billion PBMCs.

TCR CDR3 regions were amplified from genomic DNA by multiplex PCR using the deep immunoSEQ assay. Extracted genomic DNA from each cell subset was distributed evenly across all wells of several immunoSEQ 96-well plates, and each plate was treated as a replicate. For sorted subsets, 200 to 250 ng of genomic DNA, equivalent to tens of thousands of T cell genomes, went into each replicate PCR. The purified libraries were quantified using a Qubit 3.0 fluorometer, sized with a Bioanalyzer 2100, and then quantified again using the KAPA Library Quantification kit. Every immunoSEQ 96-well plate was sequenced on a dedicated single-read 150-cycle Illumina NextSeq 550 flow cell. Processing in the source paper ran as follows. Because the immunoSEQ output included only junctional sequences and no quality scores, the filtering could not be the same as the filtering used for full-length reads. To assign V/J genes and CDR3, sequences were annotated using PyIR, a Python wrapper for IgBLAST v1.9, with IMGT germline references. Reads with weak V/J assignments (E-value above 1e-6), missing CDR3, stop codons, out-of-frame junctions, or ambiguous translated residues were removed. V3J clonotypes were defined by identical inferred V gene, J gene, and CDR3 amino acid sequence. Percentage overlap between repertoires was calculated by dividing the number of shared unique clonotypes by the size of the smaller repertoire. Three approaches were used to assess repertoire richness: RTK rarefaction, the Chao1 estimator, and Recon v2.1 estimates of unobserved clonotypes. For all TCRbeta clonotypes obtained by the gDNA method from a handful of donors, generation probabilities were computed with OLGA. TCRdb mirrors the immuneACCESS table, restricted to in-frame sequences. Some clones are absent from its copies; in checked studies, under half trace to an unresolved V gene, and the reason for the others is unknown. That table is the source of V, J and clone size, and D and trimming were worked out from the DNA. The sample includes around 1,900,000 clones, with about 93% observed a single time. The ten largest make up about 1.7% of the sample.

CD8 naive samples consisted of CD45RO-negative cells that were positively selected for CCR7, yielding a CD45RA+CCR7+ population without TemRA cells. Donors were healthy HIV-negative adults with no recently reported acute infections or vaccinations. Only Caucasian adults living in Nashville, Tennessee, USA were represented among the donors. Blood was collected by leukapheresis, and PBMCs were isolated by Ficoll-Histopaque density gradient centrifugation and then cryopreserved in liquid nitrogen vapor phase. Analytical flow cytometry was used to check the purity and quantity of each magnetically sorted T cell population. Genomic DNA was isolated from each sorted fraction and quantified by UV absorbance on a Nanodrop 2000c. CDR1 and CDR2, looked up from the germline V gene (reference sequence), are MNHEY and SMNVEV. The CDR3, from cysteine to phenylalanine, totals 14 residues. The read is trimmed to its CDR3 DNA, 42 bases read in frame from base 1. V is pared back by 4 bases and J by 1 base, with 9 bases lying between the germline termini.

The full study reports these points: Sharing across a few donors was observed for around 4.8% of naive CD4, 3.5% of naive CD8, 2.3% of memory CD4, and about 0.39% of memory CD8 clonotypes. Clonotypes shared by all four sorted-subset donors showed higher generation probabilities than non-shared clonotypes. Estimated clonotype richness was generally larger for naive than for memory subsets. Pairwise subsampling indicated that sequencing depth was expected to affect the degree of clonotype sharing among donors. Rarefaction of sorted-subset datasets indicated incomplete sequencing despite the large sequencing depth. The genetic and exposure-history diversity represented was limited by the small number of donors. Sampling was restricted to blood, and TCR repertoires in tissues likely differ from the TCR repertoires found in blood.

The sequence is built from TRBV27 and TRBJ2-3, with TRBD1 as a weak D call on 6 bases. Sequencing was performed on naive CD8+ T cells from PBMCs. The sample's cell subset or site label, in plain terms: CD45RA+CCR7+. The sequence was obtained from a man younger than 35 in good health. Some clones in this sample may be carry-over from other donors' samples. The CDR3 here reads CASSSRQGTDTQYF. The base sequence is TGTGCCAGCAGTTCAAGACAGGGCACAGATACGCAGTATTTT.